The 3 T cell receptor beta chains below all came from one sample that was sequenced in a study of T cell responses to AZD1222 COVID-19 vaccine (dated by TCRdb to the early 2020s). The library came from the immunoSEQ multiplex PCR assay. What TCRdb holds here is the immuneACCESS table cut down to in-frame rearrangements. Part of the clones is not present; checked against another copy, under half of the missing clones reflect an unresolved V gene, and the others are unexplained. This sample lists about 140,000 clones; approximately 88% were detected once. Approximately 3% of the sample is taken by the ten largest. Read against the paper, the sample's time point label means: baseline before first vaccination. Sequenced material: peripheral blood, taken on day 0 of AZD1222 vaccination. These TCRs come from an adult in good health.

V gene TRBV30 combines with J gene TRBJ1-4, with 7 bases identical to TRBD1. From germline, CDR1 is GTSNPN and CDR2 SVGIG (reference sequence). The CDR3 sequence is 14 residues long. The V and J ends lost 1 base and 7 bases, in that order; junction bases with no gene match: 6. As DNA, the CDR3 is TGTGCCTGGAGTGAAGACAGGGAGGTTGAAAAACTGTTTTTT. Translation gives CAWSEDREVEKLFF.

This chain links TRBV28 with TRBJ2-1, with 13 nucleotides matching TRBD2. Trimming at V came to 4 bases and at J to 6 bases, leaving 3 bases not matched to a gene. In germline, CDR1 is MDHEN, CDR2 SYDVKM. The CDR3 spans 15 residues. CDR3 protein: CASSSWTSGSNEQFF. The CDR3 DNA is TGTGCCAGCAGTTCGTGGACTAGCGGGAGCAATGAGCAGTTCTTC.

V is TRBV6-5 and J is TRBJ2-2, with D unresolved. The CDR3 runs 13 residues. Between the trimmed V and J ends, which lost 6 bases and 4 bases, there was a span of 9 bases. Germline assignment: CDR1 MNHEY and CDR2 SVGAGI. CDR3 amino acids: CASRRDRTGELFF. CDR3 nucleotides: TGTGCCAGCAGACGTGACCGCACCGGGGAGCTGTTTTTT.